These T cell receptor beta chains were read from a single sample in a study of shared clonotypes between healthy human individuals. TCRdb's table, derived via immunoSEQ multiplex PCR, lists solely in-frame clones and lacks some. The table shows over a million clones, with 95% to 97% occurring only once. The material sequenced was naive CD4+ T cells sorted from blood. The receptors shown here come from a man aged 25 to 40 in good health. Both conserved end residues are trimmed from each CDR3. A D gene is named only where the DNA matches it firmly.

D gene: TRBD2
V gene: TRBV7-2
J gene: TRBJ2-1
CDR3 protein: ASSLALAGVGEQF

D gene: .
V gene: TRBV5-1
J gene: TRBJ2-1
CDR3 protein: ASSLSNEQF

D gene: .
V gene: TRBV10-1
J gene: TRBJ1-3
CDR3 protein: ASSEDRLRGYY

D gene: TRBD1
V gene: TRBV28
J gene: TRBJ2-3
CDR3 protein: ASSSGGQGKDTQY

D gene: TRBD2
V gene: TRBV9
J gene: TRBJ2-3
CDR3 protein: ASTVEGGNTDTQY

D gene: .
V gene: TRBV11-2
J gene: TRBJ2-1
CDR3 protein: ASSLSLANEQF

D gene: .
V gene: TRBV5-3
J gene: TRBJ2-1
CDR3 protein: ARSLNPAGGRHNEQF

D gene: .
V gene: TRBV4-3
J gene: TRBJ1-4
CDR3 protein: ASSQGVTGPSEGEKLF

D gene: .
V gene: TRBV7-8
J gene: TRBJ1-2
CDR3 protein: ASSLGLNDYGYT

D gene: TRBD2
V gene: TRBV5-1
J gene: TRBJ2-7
CDR3 protein: ASSAEAWGGSYEQY

D gene: .
V gene: TRBV6-5
J gene: TRBJ1-5
CDR3 protein: ASSQDRDNQPQH

D gene: .
V gene: TRBV6-7
J gene: TRBJ1-4
CDR3 protein: AYQGQILNEKLF

D gene: TRBD1
V gene: TRBV28
J gene: TRBJ1-2
CDR3 protein: ASSRTGGESYT

D gene: .
V gene: TRBV5-5
J gene: TRBJ1-4
CDR3 protein: ASSPTGATNEKLF

D gene: .
V gene: TRBV6-5
J gene: TRBJ2-7
CDR3 protein: ASSSAGTDYYEQY

D gene: TRBD1
V gene: TRBV7-8
J gene: TRBJ1-4
CDR3 protein: ASSLGGQGREKLF

D gene: .
V gene: TRBV9
J gene: TRBJ2-5
CDR3 protein: ASSDSGGETQY

D gene: .
V gene: TRBV28
J gene: TRBJ2-3
CDR3 protein: ASSVFGGTDTQY

D gene: TRBD1
V gene: TRBV30
J gene: TRBJ2-7
CDR3 protein: AWGGQVSYEQY

D gene: TRBD1
V gene: TRBV2
J gene: TRBJ1-5
CDR3 protein: ASSGNRGQPNQPQH

D gene: TRBD1
V gene: TRBV19
J gene: TRBJ1-4
CDR3 protein: APGQDEETNEKLF

D gene: .
V gene: TRBV28
J gene: TRBJ1-1
CDR3 protein: ASSLATGGPTEAF

D gene: TRBD1
V gene: TRBV5-1
J gene: TRBJ2-7
CDR3 protein: ASSSSSGTVSYEQY

D gene: TRBD1
V gene: TRBV6-1
J gene: TRBJ1-1
CDR3 protein: ASSGQTGVRAEAF

D gene: TRBD2
V gene: TRBV28
J gene: TRBJ2-7
CDR3 protein: ASSTYSSGSTQ

D gene: TRBD1
V gene: TRBV18
J gene: TRBJ2-1
CDR3 protein: ASSLRTGGLYNEQF

D gene: .
V gene: TRBV5-4
J gene: TRBJ1-2
CDR3 protein: ASSLDNYGYT

D gene: .
V gene: TRBV11-3
J gene: TRBJ1-1
CDR3 protein: ASSLRGGNTEAF

D gene: .
V gene: TRBV7-2
J gene: TRBJ1-1
CDR3 protein: ASSLVGPAVEAF

D gene: TRBD1
V gene: TRBV19
J gene: TRBJ2-7
CDR3 protein: ASSTRQGREQY

D gene: .
V gene: TRBV27
J gene: TRBJ1-5
CDR3 protein: ASSLMGISNQPQH

D gene: .
V gene: TRBV4-1
J gene: TRBJ2-5
CDR3 protein: ASSQGTKIQGETQY

D gene: TRBD1
V gene: TRBV6-1
J gene: TRBJ1-5
CDR3 protein: ASSGGQGKAYSNQPQH

D gene: .
V gene: TRBV19
J gene: TRBJ1-4
CDR3 protein: ASSIDSKPEKLF

D gene: .
V gene: TRBV9
J gene: TRBJ1-2
CDR3 protein: ASSVLGGGYT

D gene: TRBD1
V gene: TRBV6-5
J gene: TRBJ1-5
CDR3 protein: ASSGGTGNQPQH

D gene: .
V gene: TRBV5-4
J gene: TRBJ2-7
CDR3 protein: ASSPSSISYEQY

D gene: .
V gene: TRBV28
J gene: TRBJ2-6
CDR3 protein: ASRTIPHRFSGANVLT

D gene: .
V gene: TRBV7-6
J gene: TRBJ2-1
CDR3 protein: ASSPTGTGNEQF

D gene: .
V gene: TRBV28
J gene: TRBJ1-2
CDR3 protein: ASRLGRDHYGYT

D gene: .
V gene: TRBV5-6
J gene: TRBJ2-1
CDR3 protein: ASSLGVTHYNEQF

D gene: .
V gene: TRBV25-1
J gene: TRBJ2-1
CDR3 protein: ASSDPGAHNEQF

D gene: TRBD1
V gene: TRBV5-1
J gene: TRBJ2-5
CDR3 protein: ASSPTGAQETQY

D gene: .
V gene: TRBV5-1
J gene: TRBJ1-4
CDR3 protein: ASSLGANEKLF

D gene: .
V gene: TRBV6-1
J gene: TRBJ1-4
CDR3 protein: ASSVQDLGGKLF

D gene: .
V gene: TRBV18
J gene: TRBJ2-1
CDR3 protein: ASSRREYNEQF

D gene: .
V gene: TRBV7-9
J gene: TRBJ1-4
CDR3 protein: ASSNEKLF

D gene: TRBD2
V gene: TRBV7-9
J gene: TRBJ2-7
CDR3 protein: ASSLISGTSGRADYEQY

D gene: TRBD1
V gene: TRBV10-3
J gene: TRBJ1-2
CDR3 protein: AIRTGQGIDGYT

D gene: TRBD2
V gene: TRBV10-3
J gene: TRBJ2-1
CDR3 protein: AISLTGLAGKYYNEQF

D gene: TRBD1
V gene: TRBV14
J gene: TRBJ1-2
CDR3 protein: ASSQAGTGNYGYT

D gene: .
V gene: TRBV6-6
J gene: TRBJ1-5
CDR3 protein: ASSYLSVPNQPQH